This is a list of T cell receptor beta chains from one sample in a study of siplizumab effects on memory and regulatory T cells. TCRdb keeps only in-frame clones here, not all; method: immunoSEQ multiplex PCR. Of tens of thousands of clones listed, around 97% are singletons. The sequenced material came from naive CD4+ T cells sorted from blood. The receptors were gathered from a human donor in good health. CDR3s include the opening cysteine and the closing phenylalanine or tryptophan. The D gene is left open where the match is weak. A row's size may be missing; if present it is once, few, many or a size class.

d_gene	abundance	v_gene	j_gene	CDR3nt	CDR3aa
TRBD1	-	TRBV4-3	TRBJ2-5	TGCGCCAGCAGCTCCGGACCGCCGGGACAGGGGCCTTCCCAAGAGACCCAGTACTTC	CASSSGPPGQGPSQETQYF
-	-	TRBV7-3	TRBJ1-1	TGTGCCAGCAGCTTAACCGGGACATCCAATGAAGCTTTCTTT	CASSLTGTSNEAFF
-	-	TRBV6-4	TRBJ2-1	TGTGCCAGCAGTGAGACGGCGGCCCGGCAGATGTTCTTC	CASSETAARQMFF
-	-	TRBV28	TRBJ2-7	TGTGCCAGCACCCTTTTTCCGGGTCTTGGCTACGAGCAGTACTTC	CASTLFPGLGYEQYF
-	-	TRBV4-1	TRBJ1-4	TGCGCCAGCAGCCAAGATCCCCGGGCACTGTTTTTT	CASSQDPRALFF
-	-	TRBV6-1	TRBJ1-1	TGTGCCAGCAGTATTCCGATACGGGAGGGGTCTGAAGCTTTCTTT	CASSIPIREGSEAFF
-	-	TRBV6-1	TRBJ2-1	TGTGCCAGCAGTGAAGAAAGCCTTGGGAGCAATGAGCAGTTCTTC	CASSEESLGSNEQFF
TRBD1	once	TRBV5-6	TRBJ1-2	TGTGCCAGCAGCAAGGGACAGCCCTATGGCTACACCTTC	CASSKGQPYGYTF
TRBD2	-	TRBV4-1	TRBJ2-5	TGCGCCAGCAGCGTCCGCACGGGGGGGCCAACCGAGACCCAGTACTTC	CASSVRTGGPTETQYF
TRBD2	-	TRBV5-1	TRBJ2-3	TGCGCCAGCAGCTCCCAGCGGGGGGCCATTGCAGATACGCAGTATTTT	CASSSQRGAIADTQYF
-	-	TRBV5-1	TRBJ1-3	TGCGCCAGCAGCTCCGACGGACAGTCTCAAGGAAACACCATATATTTT	CASSSDGQSQGNTIYF
-	-	TRBV28	TRBJ1-6	TGTGCCAGCACCAGGGGTAACCCCTATAATTCACCCCTCCACTTT	CASTRGNPYNSPLHF
TRBD1	-	TRBV11-3	TRBJ2-7	TGTGCCAGCAGCTCCGGGACAGGGTATCCCGAGCAGTACTTC	CASSSGTGYPEQYF
-	-	TRBV12-5	TRBJ2-7	TGTGCTAGTGGTACTTCCCTATCCGAGCAGTACTTC	CASGTSLSEQYF
TRBD1	-	TRBV30	TRBJ1-1	TGTGCCTGGAGTATGGACAGGGAGACTGAAGCTTTCTTT	CAWSMDRETEAFF
-	-	TRBV7-2	TRBJ1-5	TGTGCCAGCAGCTCCTACACCTCTAGCAATCAGCCCCAGCATTTT	CASSSYTSSNQPQHF
-	-	TRBV5-4	TRBJ1-1	TGTGCCAGCAGCTCGGGATTCGGGAACACTGAAGCTTTCTTT	CASSSGFGNTEAFF
-	-	TRBV6-6	TRBJ2-1	TGTGCCAGCACCCAGGGCCCCGTGCAGTTCTTC	CASTQGPVQFF
TRBD2	-	TRBV7-3	TRBJ2-5	TGTGCCAGCAGCTTAGGGACTAGCGGGGGGTTCGGAGAGACCCAGTACTTC	CASSLGTSGGFGETQYF
-	once	TRBV4-3	TRBJ2-3	TGCGCCAGCAGCCAAGGTAACAGAGTTAGCACAGATACGCAGTATTTT	CASSQGNRVSTDTQYF
-	-	TRBV30	TRBJ2-7	TGTGCCTGGAGTGTAGGGGACCAAGCGATCTACGAGCAGTACTTC	CAWSVGDQAIYEQYF
-	once	TRBV19	TRBJ2-5	TGTGCCAGTAGCCCCGGCGGGGCAGGGGAAGAGACCCAGTACTTC	CASSPGGAGEETQYF
-	-	TRBV6-6	TRBJ2-3	TGTGCCAGCAGTCTAGGGTTCGATACGCAGTATTTT	CASSLGFDTQYF
-	-	TRBV2	TRBJ2-7	TGTGCCAGCAGAGGTTTGGCGGGATACTCCTACGAGCAGTACTTC	CASRGLAGYSYEQYF
-	-	TRBV7-6	TRBJ1-2	TGTGCCAGCAGCTTCGGCAGGTCCTATGGCTACACCTTC	CASSFGRSYGYTF
-	-	TRBV7-2	TRBJ1-2	TGTGCCAGCAGCCGGGGGGGGTCCTATGGCTACACCTTC	CASSRGGSYGYTF
-	-	TRBV6-5	TRBJ1-2	TGTGCCAGCAGTTACGGGCGGAACTATGGCTACACCTTC	CASSYGRNYGYTF
TRBD2	once	TRBV11-2	TRBJ2-1	TGTGCCAGCAGCTTAGCTAGCGGGTTGGTCAATGAGCAGTTCTTC	CASSLASGLVNEQFF
-	-	TRBV28	TRBJ1-5	TGTGCCAGCAGCCTTAGGGGTAGGGGAGGTGGCCAGCCCCAGCATTTT	CASSLRGRGGGQPQHF
-	-	TRBV28	TRBJ2-7	TGTGCCAGCAGCTCCCCCCCGACAGATTACGAGCAGTACTTC	CASSSPPTDYEQYF
-	-	TRBV6-6	TRBJ1-3	TGTGCCAGCGGCGCAGGCAGCTCTGGAAACACCATATATTTT	CASGAGSSGNTIYF
TRBD2	-	TRBV25-1	TRBJ2-7	TGTGCCAGCAGTGAAAGCGGGGTTCGCTACGAGCAGTACTTC	CASSESGVRYEQYF
-	once	TRBV29-1	TRBJ1-1	TGCAGCGTTGAAACCGGGCGAACTGAAGCTTTCTTT	CSVETGRTEAFF
TRBD2	-	TRBV2	TRBJ2-3	TGTGCCAGCAGTGATGGAGCGGGGGCACTCACAGATACGCAGTATTTT	CASSDGAGALTDTQYF
TRBD1	-	TRBV4-1	TRBJ1-5	TGCGCCAGCAGCCAAGGACAGGGTAGCAATCAGCCCCAGCATTTT	CASSQGQGSNQPQHF
TRBD1	-	TRBV7-9	TRBJ1-2	TGTGCCAGCAGCTTAGGACGACAGGGCCGAGCTAACTATGGCTACACCTTC	CASSLGRQGRANYGYTF
TRBD1	-	TRBV11-1	TRBJ1-2	TGTGCCAGCAGCCCACAGGGGGCTGATGGCTACACCTTC	CASSPQGADGYTF
TRBD2	-	TRBV5-4	TRBJ2-3	TGTGCCAGCAGCTTAGCGGGGGGTGGGGATACGCAGTATTTT	CASSLAGGGDTQYF
-	-	TRBV6-6	TRBJ1-5	TGTGCCAGCAGTTTCGGGACATTTGGGCAGCCCCAGCATTTT	CASSFGTFGQPQHF
TRBD1	-	TRBV18	TRBJ2-7	TGTGCCAGCTCACCTCCGGGACAGGGTAATAGCGAGCAGTACTTC	CASSPPGQGNSEQYF
-	-	TRBV23-1	TRBJ1-2	TGCGCCAGCAGTCAATACGTCGGGCGGGGGTGGCTCGACTATGGCTACACCTTC	CASSQYVGRGWLDYGYTF
-	-	TRBV18	TRBJ2-5	TGTGCCAGCTCACCAGGACATGGGGAGACCCAGTACTTC	CASSPGHGETQYF
TRBD2	-	TRBV7-7	TRBJ2-3	TGTGCCAGCAGCGAGGTAGCGGGGGGCCTTCGGGGGAAAGATACGCAGTATTTT	CASSEVAGGLRGKDTQYF
-	-	TRBV7-3	TRBJ1-6	TGTGCCAGCAGCCGTCGGACTGAATATTCACCCCTCCACTTT	CASSRRTEYSPLHF
-	-	TRBV7-9	TRBJ1-2	TGTGCCAGCAGCTTTGGGGGTGAGGGTGGCTACACCTTC	CASSFGGEGGYTF
-	-	TRBV18	TRBJ1-2	TGTGCCAGCTCACCTGATTTGAATTATGGCTACACCTTC	CASSPDLNYGYTF
TRBD2	-	TRBV11-2	TRBJ2-7	TGTGCCAGCAGCTTAGAGCTAGCGGGAAGCTACGAGCAGTACTTC	CASSLELAGSYEQYF
-	-	TRBV2	TRBJ1-2	TGTGCCAGCAGTCCCGGACCACAGAGTGCCTATGGCTACACCTTC	CASSPGPQSAYGYTF
TRBD1	-	TRBV6-6	TRBJ1-1	TGTGCCAGCAGTTACACGGACAGGGGGACTGAAGCTTTCTTT	CASSYTDRGTEAFF
-	-	TRBV5-2	TRBJ1-2	TGTGCCAGCAAGCATACTAGAGAGTACGCCTATGGCTACACCTTC	CASKHTREYAYGYTF
-	-	TRBV14	TRBJ1-6	TGTGCCAGCAGCCAACGGTGGGCCACCTATAATTCACCCCTCCACTTT	CASSQRWATYNSPLHF
-	-	TRBV2	TRBJ2-4	TGTGCCAGCCCCAAGGAGCGACCGGCCAAAAACATTCAGTACTTC	CASPKERPAKNIQYF